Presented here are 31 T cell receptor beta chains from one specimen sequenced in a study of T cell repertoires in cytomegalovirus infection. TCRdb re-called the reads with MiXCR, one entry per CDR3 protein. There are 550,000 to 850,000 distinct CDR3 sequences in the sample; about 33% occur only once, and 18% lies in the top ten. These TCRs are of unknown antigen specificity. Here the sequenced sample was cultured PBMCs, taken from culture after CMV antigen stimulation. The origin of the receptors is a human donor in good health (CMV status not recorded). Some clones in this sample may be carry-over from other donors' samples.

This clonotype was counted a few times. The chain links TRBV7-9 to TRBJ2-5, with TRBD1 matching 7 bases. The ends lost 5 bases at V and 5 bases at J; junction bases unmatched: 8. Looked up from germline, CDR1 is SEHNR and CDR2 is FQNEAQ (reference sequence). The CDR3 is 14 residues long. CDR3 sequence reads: CASSLGQPPETQYF. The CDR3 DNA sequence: TGTGCCAGCAGCCTGGGACAGCCGCCGGAGACCCAGTACTTC.

The CDR3 sequence is CSARVADFNEQFF. CDR3 bases: TGCAGTGCTAGAGTAGCGGACTTCAATGAGCAGTTCTTC. The V and J genes are TRBV20-1 and TRBJ2-1; possible D gene TRBD2, 6 bases. V lost 1 base and J 6 bases, leaving 10 bases between the germline ends. This CDR3 has 13 amino acids. Germline V lookup: CDR1 DFQATT, CDR2 SNEGSKA (reference sequence).

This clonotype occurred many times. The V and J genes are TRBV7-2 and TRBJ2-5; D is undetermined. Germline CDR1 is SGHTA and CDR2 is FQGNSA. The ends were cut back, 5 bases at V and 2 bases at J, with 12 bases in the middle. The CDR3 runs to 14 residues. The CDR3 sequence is CASSTDANQETQYF. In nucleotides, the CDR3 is TGTGCCAGCAGCACTGACGCTAATCAAGAGACCCAGTACTTC.

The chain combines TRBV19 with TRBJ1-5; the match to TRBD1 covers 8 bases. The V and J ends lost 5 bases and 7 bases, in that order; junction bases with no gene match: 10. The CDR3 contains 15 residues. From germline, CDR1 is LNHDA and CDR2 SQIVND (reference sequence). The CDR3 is CASSRDRTRGQPQHF. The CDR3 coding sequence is TGTGCCAGTAGTCGGGACAGGACAAGGGGGCAGCCCCAGCATTTT.

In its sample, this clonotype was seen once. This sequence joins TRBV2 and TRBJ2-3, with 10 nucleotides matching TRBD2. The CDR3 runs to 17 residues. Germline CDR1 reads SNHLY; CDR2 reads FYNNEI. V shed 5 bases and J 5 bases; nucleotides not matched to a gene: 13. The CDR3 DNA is TGTGCCAGCAGTTCCGATCTCTCTAGCGGGGGTGGAGATACGCAGTATTTT. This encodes CASSSDLSSGGGDTQYF.

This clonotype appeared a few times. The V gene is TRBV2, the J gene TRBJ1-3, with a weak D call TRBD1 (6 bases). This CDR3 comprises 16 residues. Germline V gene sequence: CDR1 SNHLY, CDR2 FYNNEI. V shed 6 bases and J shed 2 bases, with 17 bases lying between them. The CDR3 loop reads CASRKQGQGPGNTIYF. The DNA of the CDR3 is TGTGCCAGCAGAAAACAGGGCCAAGGTCCTGGAAACACCATATATTTT.

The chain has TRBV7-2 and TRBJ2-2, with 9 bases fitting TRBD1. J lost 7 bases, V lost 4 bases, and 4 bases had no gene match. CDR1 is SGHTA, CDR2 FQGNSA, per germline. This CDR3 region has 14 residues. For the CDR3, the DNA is TGTGCCAGCAGCTCGGGACAGGGATTCGGGGAGCTGTTTTTT. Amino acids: CASSSGQGFGELFF.

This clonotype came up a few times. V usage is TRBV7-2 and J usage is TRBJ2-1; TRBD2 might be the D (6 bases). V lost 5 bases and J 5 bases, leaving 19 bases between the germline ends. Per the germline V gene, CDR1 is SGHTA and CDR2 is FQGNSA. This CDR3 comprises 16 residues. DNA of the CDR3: TGTGCCAGCAGCCCGAACCCCCCTAGCGTAAACAATGAGCAGTTCTTC. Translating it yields CASSPNPPSVNNEQFF.

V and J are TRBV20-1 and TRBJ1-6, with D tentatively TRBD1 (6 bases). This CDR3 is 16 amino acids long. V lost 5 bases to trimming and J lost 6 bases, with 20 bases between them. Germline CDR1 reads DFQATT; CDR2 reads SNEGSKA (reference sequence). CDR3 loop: CSARPPRTALNSPLHF. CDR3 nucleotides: TGCAGTGCTCGCCCCCCCAGGACAGCCCTTAATTCACCCCTCCACTTT.

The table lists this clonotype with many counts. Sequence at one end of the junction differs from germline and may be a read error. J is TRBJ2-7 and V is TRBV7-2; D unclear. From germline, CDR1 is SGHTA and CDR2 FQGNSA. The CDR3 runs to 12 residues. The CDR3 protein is CASSLGRALWNF. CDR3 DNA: TGTGCCAGCAGCTTAGGTAGGGCACTATGGAACTTC.

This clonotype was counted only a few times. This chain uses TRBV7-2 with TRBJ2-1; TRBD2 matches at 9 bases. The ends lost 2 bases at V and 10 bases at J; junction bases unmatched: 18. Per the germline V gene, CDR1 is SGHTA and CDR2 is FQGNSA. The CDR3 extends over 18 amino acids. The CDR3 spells CASSLNSAGGPLVWEQFF. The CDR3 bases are TGTGCCAGCAGCTTAAATTCCGCGGGAGGGCCCCTGGTGTGGGAGCAGTTCTTC.

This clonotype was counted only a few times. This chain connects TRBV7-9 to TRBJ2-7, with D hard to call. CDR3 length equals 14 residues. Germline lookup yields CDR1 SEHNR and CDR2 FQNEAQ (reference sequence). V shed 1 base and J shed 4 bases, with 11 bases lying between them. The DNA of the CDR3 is TGTGCCAGCAGCTTAGAGGGCTTTCGATACGAGCAGTACTTC. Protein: CASSLEGFRYEQYF.

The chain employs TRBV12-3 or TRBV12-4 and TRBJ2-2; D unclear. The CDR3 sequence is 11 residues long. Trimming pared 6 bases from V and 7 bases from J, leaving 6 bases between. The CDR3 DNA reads TGTGCCAGCAGAGTTCACGGGGAGCTGTTTTTT. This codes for CASRVHGELFF.

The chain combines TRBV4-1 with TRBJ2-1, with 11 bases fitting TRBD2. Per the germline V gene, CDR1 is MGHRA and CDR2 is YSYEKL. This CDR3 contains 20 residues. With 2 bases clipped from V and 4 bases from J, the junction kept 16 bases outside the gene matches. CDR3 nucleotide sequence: TGCGCCAGCAGCCAACCCATCCGGACTAGCGGGTCTACGAGTTACAATGAGCAGTTCTTC. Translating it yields CASSQPIRTSGSTSYNEQFF.

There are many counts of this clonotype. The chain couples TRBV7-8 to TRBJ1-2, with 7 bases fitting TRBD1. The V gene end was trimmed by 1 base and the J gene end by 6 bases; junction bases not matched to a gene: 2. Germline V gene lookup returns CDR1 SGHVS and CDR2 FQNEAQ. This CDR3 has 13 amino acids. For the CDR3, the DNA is TGTGCCAGCAGCTTAGGTCAGGGGGATGGCTACACCTTC. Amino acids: CASSLGQGDGYTF.

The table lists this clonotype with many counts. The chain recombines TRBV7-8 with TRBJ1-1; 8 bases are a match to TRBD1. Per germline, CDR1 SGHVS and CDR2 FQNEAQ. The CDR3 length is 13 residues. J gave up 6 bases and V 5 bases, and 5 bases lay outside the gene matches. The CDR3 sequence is CASSGQGSPEAFF. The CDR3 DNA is TGTGCCAGCAGCGGACAGGGTTCCCCTGAAGCTTTCTTT.

The CDR3 DNA follows: TGTGCCAGCAGCGTATCGAATATGCTTGGCACAGATACGCAGTATTTT. As protein: CASSVSNMLGTDTQYF. The chain has TRBV9 and TRBJ2-3; D gene ambiguous. The germline V and J ends were trimmed by 1 base and 1 base, with 13 bases remaining between them. The CDR3 totals 16 residues. Germline lookup yields CDR1 SGDLS and CDR2 YYNGEE.

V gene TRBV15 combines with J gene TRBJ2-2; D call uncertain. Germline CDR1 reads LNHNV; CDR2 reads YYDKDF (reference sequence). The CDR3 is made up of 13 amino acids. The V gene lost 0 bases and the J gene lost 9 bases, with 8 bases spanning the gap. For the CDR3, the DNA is TGTGCCACCAGCAGAGATATAGTGCGGGAGCTGTTTTTT. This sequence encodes CATSRDIVRELFF.

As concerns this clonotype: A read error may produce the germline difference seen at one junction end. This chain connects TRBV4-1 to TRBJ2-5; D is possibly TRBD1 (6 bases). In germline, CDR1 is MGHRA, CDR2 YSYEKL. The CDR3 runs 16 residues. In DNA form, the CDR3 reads TGCGCCAGCAGTCAAGTTTTGGCAGGGGAACAAGAGACCCAGTACTTC. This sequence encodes CASSQVLAGEQETQYF.

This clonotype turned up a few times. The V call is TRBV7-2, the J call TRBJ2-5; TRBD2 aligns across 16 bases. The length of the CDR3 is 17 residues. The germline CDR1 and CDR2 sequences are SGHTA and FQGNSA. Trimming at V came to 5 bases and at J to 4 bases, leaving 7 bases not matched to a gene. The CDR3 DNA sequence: TGTGCCAGCAGCAAGGGACTAGCGGGAGGGGGGGCAGAGACCCAGTACTTC. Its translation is CASSKGLAGGGAETQYF.

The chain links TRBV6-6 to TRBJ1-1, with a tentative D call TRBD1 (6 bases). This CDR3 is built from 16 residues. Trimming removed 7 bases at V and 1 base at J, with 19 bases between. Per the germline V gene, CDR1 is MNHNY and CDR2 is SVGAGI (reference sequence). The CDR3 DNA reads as TGTGCCAGCAATCCACCCCGACAGGTCGGGAACACTGAAGCTTTCTTT. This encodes CASNPPRQVGNTEAFF.

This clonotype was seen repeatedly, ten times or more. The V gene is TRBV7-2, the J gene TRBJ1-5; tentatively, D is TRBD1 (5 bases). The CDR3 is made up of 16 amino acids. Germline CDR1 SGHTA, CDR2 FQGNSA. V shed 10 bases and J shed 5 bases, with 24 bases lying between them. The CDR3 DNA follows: TGTGCCACCAGTCAGGGCCCGGCCTTTCGTGATCAGCCCCAGCATTTT. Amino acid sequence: CATSQGPAFRDQPQHF.

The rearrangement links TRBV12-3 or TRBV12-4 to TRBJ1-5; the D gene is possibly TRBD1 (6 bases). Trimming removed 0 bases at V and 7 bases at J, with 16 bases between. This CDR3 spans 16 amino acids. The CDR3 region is CASSLAGARINQPQHF. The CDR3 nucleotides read TGTGCCAGCAGTTTAGCGGGGGCGAGGATTAACCAGCCCCAGCATTTT.

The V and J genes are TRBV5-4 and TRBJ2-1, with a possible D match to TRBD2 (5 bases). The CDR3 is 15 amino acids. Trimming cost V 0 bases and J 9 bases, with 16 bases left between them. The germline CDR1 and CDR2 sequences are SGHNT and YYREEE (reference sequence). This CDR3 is CASSLELGEDGEQFF. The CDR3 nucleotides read TGTGCCAGCAGCTTGGAACTAGGAGAAGACGGTGAGCAGTTCTTC.

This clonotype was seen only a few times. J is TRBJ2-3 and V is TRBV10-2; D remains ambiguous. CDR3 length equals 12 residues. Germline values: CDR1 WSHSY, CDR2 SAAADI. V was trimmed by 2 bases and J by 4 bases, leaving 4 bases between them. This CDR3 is CASSELSDTQYF. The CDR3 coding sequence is TGCGCCAGCAGTGAGCTCTCAGATACGCAGTATTTT.

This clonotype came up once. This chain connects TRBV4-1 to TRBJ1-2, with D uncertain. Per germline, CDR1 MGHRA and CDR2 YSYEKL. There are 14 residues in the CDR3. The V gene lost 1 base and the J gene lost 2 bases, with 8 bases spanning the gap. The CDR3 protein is CASSQGARNYGYTF. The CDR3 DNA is TGCGCCAGCAGCCAAGGCGCACGGAACTATGGCTACACCTTC.

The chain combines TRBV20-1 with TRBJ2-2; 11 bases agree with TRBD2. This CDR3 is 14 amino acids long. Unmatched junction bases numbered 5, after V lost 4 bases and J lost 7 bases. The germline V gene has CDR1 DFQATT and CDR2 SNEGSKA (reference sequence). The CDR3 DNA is TGCAGTGCTATTAGCGGGGGGGCGGACGGGGAGCTGTTTTTT. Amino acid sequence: CSAISGGADGELFF.

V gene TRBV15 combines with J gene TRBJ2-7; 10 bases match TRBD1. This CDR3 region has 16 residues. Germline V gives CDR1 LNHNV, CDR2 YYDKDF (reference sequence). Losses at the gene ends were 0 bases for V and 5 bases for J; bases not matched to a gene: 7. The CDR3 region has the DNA TGTGCCACCAGCAGAGATGTGGGACAGGGGCGCCACGAGCAGTACTTC. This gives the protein CATSRDVGQGRHEQYF.

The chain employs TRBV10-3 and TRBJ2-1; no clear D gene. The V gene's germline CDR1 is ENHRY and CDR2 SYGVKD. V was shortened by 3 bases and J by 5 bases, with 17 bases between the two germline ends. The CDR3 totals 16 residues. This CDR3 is CAISDLVFEADNEQFF. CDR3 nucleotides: TGTGCCATCAGTGATTTGGTGTTCGAAGCCGACAATGAGCAGTTCTTC.

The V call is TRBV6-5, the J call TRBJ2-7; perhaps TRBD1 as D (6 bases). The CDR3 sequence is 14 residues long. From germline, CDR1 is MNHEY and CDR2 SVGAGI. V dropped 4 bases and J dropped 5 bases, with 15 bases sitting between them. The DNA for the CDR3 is TGTGCCAGCAGTTCCCAGGGGTTCCACCACGAGCAGTACTTC. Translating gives CASSSQGFHHEQYF.

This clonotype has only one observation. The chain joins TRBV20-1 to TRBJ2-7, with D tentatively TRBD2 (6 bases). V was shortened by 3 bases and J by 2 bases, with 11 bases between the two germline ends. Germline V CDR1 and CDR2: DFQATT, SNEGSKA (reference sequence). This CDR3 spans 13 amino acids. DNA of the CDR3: TGCAGTGCTAGTGGGGGACTGGCCTACGAGCAGTACTTC. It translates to CSASGGLAYEQYF.